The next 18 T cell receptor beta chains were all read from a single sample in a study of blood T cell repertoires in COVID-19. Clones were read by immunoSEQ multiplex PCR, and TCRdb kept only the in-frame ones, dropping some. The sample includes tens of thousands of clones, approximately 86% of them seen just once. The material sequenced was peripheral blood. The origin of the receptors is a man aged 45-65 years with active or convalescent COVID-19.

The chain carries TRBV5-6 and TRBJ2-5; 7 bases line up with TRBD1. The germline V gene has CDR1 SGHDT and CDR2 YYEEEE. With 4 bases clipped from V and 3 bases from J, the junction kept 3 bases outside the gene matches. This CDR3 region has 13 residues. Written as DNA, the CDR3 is TGTGCCAGCAGCCCCGGGACAGAAGAGACCCAGTACTTC. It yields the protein CASSPGTEETQYF.

CDR3 DNA: TGTGCCAGCAGCTTGGGGCACCTCCGGGACACTGGAAACACCATATATTTT. Amino acids: CASSLGHLRDTGNTIYF. V is TRBV5-5 and J is TRBJ1-3; TRBD1 is a possible D gene (6 bases). Germline CDR1 and CDR2: SGHKS and YYEKEE (reference sequence). Trimming shortened V by 0 bases and J by 2 bases, and 15 bases separated the two germline ends. This CDR3 is 17 amino acids long. Complete variable domain (other parts from reference TRBV5-5 and TRBJ1-3): DAGVTQSPTHLIKTRGQQVTLRCSPISGHKSVSWYQQVLGQGPQFIFQYYEKEERGRGNFPDRFSARQFPNYSSELNVNALLLGDSALYLCASSLGHLRDTGNTIYFGEGSWLTVV.

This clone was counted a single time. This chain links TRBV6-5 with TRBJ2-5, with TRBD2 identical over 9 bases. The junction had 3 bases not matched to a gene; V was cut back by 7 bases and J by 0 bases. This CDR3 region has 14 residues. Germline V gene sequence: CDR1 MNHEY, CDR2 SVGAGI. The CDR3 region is CASMAGGYQETQYF. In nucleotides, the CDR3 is TGTGCCAGCATGGCGGGGGGGTACCAAGAGACCCAGTACTTC.

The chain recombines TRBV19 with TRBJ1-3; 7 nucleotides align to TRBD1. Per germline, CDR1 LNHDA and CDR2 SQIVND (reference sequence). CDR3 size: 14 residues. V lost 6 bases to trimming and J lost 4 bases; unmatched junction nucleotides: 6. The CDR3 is CASSQDRVGNTIYF. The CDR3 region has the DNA TGTGCCAGTAGCCAAGACAGGGTCGGAAACACCATATATTTT.

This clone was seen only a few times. The CDR3: CASSSSGTRNTGELFF. CDR3 in DNA: TGTGCCAGCAGTTCATCCGGGACAAGAAACACCGGGGAGCTGTTTTTT. This chain connects TRBV6-6 to TRBJ2-2, with TRBD1 as a possible D gene (6 bases). The germline V gene has CDR1 MNHNY and CDR2 SVGAGI (reference sequence). V dropped 4 bases and J dropped 2 bases, with 14 bases sitting between them. This CDR3 is built from 16 residues.

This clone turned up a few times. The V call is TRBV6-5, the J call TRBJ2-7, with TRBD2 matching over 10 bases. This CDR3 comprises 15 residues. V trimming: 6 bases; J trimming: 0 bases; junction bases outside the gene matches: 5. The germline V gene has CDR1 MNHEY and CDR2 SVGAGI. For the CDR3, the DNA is TGTGCCAGCAGCCGGGTAGCGGGGGGCTCCTACGAGCAGTACTTC. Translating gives CASSRVAGGSYEQYF.

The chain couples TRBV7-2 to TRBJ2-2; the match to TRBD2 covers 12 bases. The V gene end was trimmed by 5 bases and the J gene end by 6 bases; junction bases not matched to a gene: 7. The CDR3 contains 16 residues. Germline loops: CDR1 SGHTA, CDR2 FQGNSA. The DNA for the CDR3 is TGTGCCAGCAGCACCAGACTAGCGGGGGATGCCGGGGAGCTGTTTTTT. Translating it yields CASSTRLAGDAGELFF. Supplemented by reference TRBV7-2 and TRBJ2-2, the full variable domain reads GAGVSQSPSNKVTEKGKDVELRCDPISGHTALYWYRQSLGQGLEFLIYFQGNSAPDKSGLPSDRFSAERTGGSVSTLTIQRTQQEDSAVYLCASSTRLAGDAGELFFGEGSRLTVL.

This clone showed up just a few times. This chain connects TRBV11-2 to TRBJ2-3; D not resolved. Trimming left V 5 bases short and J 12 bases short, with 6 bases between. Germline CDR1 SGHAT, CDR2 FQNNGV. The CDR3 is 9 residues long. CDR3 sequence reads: CASSPPQYF. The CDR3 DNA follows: TGTGCCAGCAGCCCTCCCCAGTATTTT.

CDR3 region: CAISEFYGQNNEKLFF. Here the CDR3 DNA reads TGTGCCATCAGTGAGTTTTATGGACAGAATAATGAAAAACTGTTTTTT. The chain uses TRBV10-3 and TRBJ1-4, with a weak D call TRBD1 (6 bases). V dropped 1 base and J dropped 4 bases, with 13 bases sitting between them. CDR1 is ENHRY, CDR2 SYGVKD, per germline. CDR3 size: 16 residues.

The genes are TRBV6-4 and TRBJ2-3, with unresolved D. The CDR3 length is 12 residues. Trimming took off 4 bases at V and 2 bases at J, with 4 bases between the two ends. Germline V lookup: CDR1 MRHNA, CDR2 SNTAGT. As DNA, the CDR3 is TGTGCCAGCAGTGTCCTCACAGATACGCAGTATTTT. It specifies CASSVLTDTQYF.

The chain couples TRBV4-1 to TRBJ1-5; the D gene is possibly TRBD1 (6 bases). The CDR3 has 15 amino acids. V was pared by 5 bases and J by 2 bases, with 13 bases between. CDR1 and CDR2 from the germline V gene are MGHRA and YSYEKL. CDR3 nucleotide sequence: TGCGCCAGCAGCAACGAACAGGGAGGCAATCAGCCCCAGCATTTT. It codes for CASSNEQGGNQPQHF.

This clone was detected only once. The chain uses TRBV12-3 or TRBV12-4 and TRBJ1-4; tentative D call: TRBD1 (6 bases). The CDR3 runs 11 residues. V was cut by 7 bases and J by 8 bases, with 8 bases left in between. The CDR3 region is CASTDREKLFF. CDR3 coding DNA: TGTGCCAGCACCGACAGGGAAAAACTGTTTTTT.

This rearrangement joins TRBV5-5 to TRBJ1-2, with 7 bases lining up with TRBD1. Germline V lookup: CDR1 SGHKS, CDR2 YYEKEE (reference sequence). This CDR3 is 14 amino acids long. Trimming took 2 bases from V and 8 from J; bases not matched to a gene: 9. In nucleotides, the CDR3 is TGTGCCAGCAGCTTCGACAGGGTCCCCTGGGGCTACACCTTC. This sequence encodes CASSFDRVPWGYTF.

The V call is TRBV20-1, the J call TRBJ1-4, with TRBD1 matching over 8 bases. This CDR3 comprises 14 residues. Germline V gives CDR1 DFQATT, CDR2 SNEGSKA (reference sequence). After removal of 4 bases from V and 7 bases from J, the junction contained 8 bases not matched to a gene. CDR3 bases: TGCAGTGCTACTGACCAGGGGGCCGGTGAAAAACTGTTTTTT. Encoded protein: CSATDQGAGEKLFF.

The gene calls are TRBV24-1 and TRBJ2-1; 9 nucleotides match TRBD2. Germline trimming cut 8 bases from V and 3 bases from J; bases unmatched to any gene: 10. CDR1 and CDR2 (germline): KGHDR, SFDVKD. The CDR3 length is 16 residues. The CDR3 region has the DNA TGTGCCACCAAAGCAACCGGGACTAGCAGCTACAATGAGCAGTTCTTC. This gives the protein CATKATGTSSYNEQFF.

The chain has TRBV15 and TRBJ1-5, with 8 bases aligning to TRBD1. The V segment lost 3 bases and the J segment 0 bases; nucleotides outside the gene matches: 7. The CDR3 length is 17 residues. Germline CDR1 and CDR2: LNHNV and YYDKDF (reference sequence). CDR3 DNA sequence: TGTGCCACCAGCAGGGACAGGGACATCTATAGCAATCAGCCCCAGCATTTT. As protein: CATSRDRDIYSNQPQHF.

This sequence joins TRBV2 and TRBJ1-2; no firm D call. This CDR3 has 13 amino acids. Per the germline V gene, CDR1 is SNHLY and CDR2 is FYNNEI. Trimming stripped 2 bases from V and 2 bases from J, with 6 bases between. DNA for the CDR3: TGTGCCAGCAGTGAAACGGGGAACTATGGCTACACCTTC. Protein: CASSETGNYGYTF.

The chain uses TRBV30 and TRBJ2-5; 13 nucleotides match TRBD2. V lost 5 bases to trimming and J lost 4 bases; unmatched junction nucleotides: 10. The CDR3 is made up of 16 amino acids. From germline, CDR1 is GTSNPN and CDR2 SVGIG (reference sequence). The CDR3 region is CAWWILAGGPGETQYF. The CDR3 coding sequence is TGTGCCTGGTGGATACTAGCGGGGGGGCCAGGAGAGACCCAGTACTTC.